This T cell receptor (beta chain) was captured by sequencing in a study of beta chain features in type 1 diabetes. Study information: Across the samples, 100 million to 130 million sorted cells were examined in total. General study points: Fewer junction insertions and more nucleotide deletions appeared in type 1 diabetes patients. For Type 1 diabetes patients, all four CD4+ subsets carried TCRB CDR3s that were moderately but significantly shorter.

This clone has a handful of counts. What it recognizes is unknown. As every portion of the isolated RNA was reverse transcribed, the sequencing read expressed TCRB transcripts. About 3.6 million reads was the average for naive, central memory and regulatory T cell samples. TCRdb's table, derived via immunoSEQ multiplex PCR, lists solely in-frame clones and lacks some. The sample holds some 300,000 clones; 8% are singletons and the top ten take approximately 0.93%. The sequencing input was central memory CD4+ T cells from blood. The TCR sequence derives from a young woman in good health.

The CDR3 DNA reads as TGTGCCAGCAGCTTAGAGGCTCATTCACCCCTCCACTTT. Its translation: CASSLEAHSPLHF. The V and J genes are TRBV7-9 and TRBJ1-6, with no clear D. The CDR3 sequence is 13 residues long. Trimming cost V 1 base and J 8 bases, with 6 bases left between them. The germline V gene encodes CDR1 SEHNR and CDR2 FQNEAQ (reference sequence).